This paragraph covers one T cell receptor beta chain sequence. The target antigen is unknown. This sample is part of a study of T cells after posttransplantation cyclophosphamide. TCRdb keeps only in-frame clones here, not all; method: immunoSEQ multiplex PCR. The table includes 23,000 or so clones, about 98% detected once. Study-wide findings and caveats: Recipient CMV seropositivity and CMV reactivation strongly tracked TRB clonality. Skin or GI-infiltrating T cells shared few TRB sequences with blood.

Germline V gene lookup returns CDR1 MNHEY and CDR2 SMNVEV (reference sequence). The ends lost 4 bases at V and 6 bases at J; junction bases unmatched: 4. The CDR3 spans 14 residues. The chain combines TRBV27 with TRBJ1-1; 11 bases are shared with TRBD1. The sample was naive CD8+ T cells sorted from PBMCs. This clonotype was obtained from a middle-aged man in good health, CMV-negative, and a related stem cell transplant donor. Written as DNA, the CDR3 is TGTGCCAGCAGTTGGACAGGGGGCGGGTCTGAAGCTTTCTTT. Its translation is CASSWTGGGSEAFF.